This T cell receptor beta chain comes out of a study of shared clonotypes between healthy human individuals. Overall study results and limits: It was the few donors that limited the genetic and exposure-history diversity represented. In a few donors, around 5% of naive CD4 clonotypes appeared in common. Inspection by rarefaction showed sorted-subset sequencing to be incomplete despite large depth. It was only blood that was sampled, and tissue repertoires likely differ.

Sequenced by immunoSEQ multiplex PCR; TCRdb stores in-frame clones only, minus some. The repertoire includes more than 2,000,000 clones, 80% to 95% of them detected once, and about 0.39% sits in the top ten. About this clone: As yet, its antigen is unknown.

This CDR3 contains 17 residues. Trimming at V came to 4 bases and at J to 2 bases, leaving 10 bases not matched to a gene. Germline V CDR1 and CDR2: SGHDT, YYEEEE. This chain joins TRBV5-6 and TRBJ2-2; 8 bases are a match to TRBD2. The sequence was obtained from a man between 18 and 29 years old in good health. Some clones in this sample may be carry-over from other donors' samples. Sequenced sample: naive CD4+ T cells from PBMCs. Subset defined: CD45RA+ positively selected. The CDR3 DNA is TGTGCCAGCAGCGGGGGCGGTAGCGGGACCAACACCGGGGAGCTGTTTTTT. This codes for CASSGGGSGTNTGELFF.